What follows describes a single T cell receptor (beta chain). This clone's antigen is unknown. Base qualities are not recorded, but no much larger clone differs from it by a single base. At one collaborating source in Seattle, patients were enrolled during active infection and were followed longitudinally through the course of disease. Collaborating institutions collected whole blood in K2EDTA tubes following their own protocols. For TCRbeta analysis, collaborator samples were shipped as frozen whole blood, as isolated PBMCs, or as DNA extracted from either sample type. Spanning cysteine to phenylalanine, the CDR3 consists of 14 amino acids. Only the CDR3 part of the read is kept: 42 bases, read in frame from the first base. CDR1 KGHSH and CDR2 LQKENI were looked up in the germline V gene. V drops 3 bases and J drops 4 bases, leaving 12 bases in between. The data originate from a study of blood T cell repertoires in COVID-19 (dated by TCRdb to 2020 to 2022). Looking at the study overall: Samples from collaborators originated in the United States, Italy and Spain and spanned both the acute and convalescent phases of COVID-19. The dataset comprised deeply sampled blood TCRbeta repertoires from subjects exposed to, actively infected with, or recovered from COVID-19. Where available, HLA class I and class II types were taken from metadata supplied by the sample provider and were not determined by assay-based typing. The samples were drawn from the first 160 participants of the ongoing ImmuneRACE study and from about 1,200 subjects provided by 6 global collaborators. The material from the prospective study consisted of cDNA or gDNA derived from T cells, B-cell-depleted T cells, or PBMCs. The sample metadata nearly always contained a de-identified subject ID, COVID-19 status, age in years and sex. The repertoires were made available in a free public database intended to serve as a resource for research on the immune response to SARS-CoV-2. The study at large found these results: Clinical and demographic metadata were provided uncurated, with the amount varying by source and participant.

TCRbeta CDR3 regions were amplified from genomic DNA by means of the immunoSEQ Assay, a bias-controlled multiplex PCR. The study's own analysis went as follows. Nucleated cell counts per sample were estimated from amplification of reference gene primers within the assay. Sequence reads were collapsed and filtered to measure the absolute abundance of every unique TCRbeta CDR3 rearrangement. For each sample, productive Simpson clonality was calculated as the square root of Simpson's diversity index across productive rearrangements. TCRdb took over this immuneACCESS table, retaining in-frame rearrangements with V and J assigned. Such tables are incomplete; in checked studies, under half of the missing clones stem from an unresolved V gene, and the remainder is unexplained. The V and J calls and the clone size are those of that table, but D and trimming were determined from the DNA. This sample holds 400,000 to 450,000 clones; 80% to 90% were observed only once. Of the sample, 0.7% to 0.85% is held by the ten largest clones.

The clonotype comes from a man between 18 and 35 years old with COVID-19, enrolled during active disease. The sequencing sample was made of peripheral blood. In this chain, TRBV18 is recombined with TRBJ1-2; the D gene cannot be named for sure. Read as DNA, the sequence is TGTGCCAGCTCACCCATCGGAGATCGCTATGGCTACACCTTC. The encoded protein is CASSPIGDRYGYTF.